This entry lists 12 T cell receptor beta chains sequenced from one sample in a study of T cell repertoires in cytomegalovirus infection. TCRdb re-called the reads with MiXCR, one entry per CDR3 protein. The sample records roughly 760,000 distinct CDR3 sequences, under 40% being singletons. Sequenced material: PBMCs. These receptors originate from a human donor in good health (CMV status not recorded). Some clones in this sample may be carry-over from other donors' samples.

This clonotype has at least ten counts. The rearrangement joins TRBV7-2 to TRBJ1-5; D might be TRBD1 (5 bases). Looked up from germline, CDR1 is SGHTA and CDR2 is FQGNSA. The CDR3 runs 19 residues. V was pared by 2 bases and J by 2 bases, with 22 bases between. CDR3 protein: CASSLIAGTRGVGNQPQHF. CDR3 DNA: TGTGCCAGCAGCTTAATCGCTGGGACGCGTGGAGTCGGCAATCAGCCCCAGCATTTT. The full variable domain, with the rest looked up from reference TRBV7-2 and TRBJ1-5, is GAGVSQSPSNKVTEKGKDVELRCDPISGHTALYWYRQSLGQGLEFLIYFQGNSAPDKSGLPSDRFSAERTGGSVSTLTIQRTQQEDSAVYLCASSLIAGTRGVGNQPQHFGDGTRLSIL.

V is TRBV7-6 and J is TRBJ2-1; the D is unclear. Trimming left V 1 base short and J 6 bases short, with 13 bases between. This CDR3 comprises 15 residues. Germline V lookup: CDR1 SGHVS, CDR2 FNYEAQ. In DNA, the CDR3 is TGTGCCAGCAGCTTAGTATCCCGGGTAGGCAATGAGCAGTTCTTC. Its translation: CASSLVSRVGNEQFF.

The chain couples TRBV7-2 to TRBJ2-1, with D maybe TRBD2 (7 bases). The CDR3 contains 18 residues. From germline, CDR1 is SGHTA and CDR2 FQGNSA. Trimming pared 5 bases from V and 7 bases from J, leaving 27 bases between. The DNA of the CDR3 is TGTGCCAGCAGCCCTAAGGGGGGGATCGGGGTTTTTTTTAATGAGCAGTTCTTC. Translated: CASSPKGGIGVFFNEQFF.

A remark on this clonotype: This may come from a read error, since a much larger clone is one base off. The rearrangement links TRBV7-8 to TRBJ2-1; D is tentatively TRBD1 or TRBD2 (9 bases each). The ends were cut back, 5 bases at V and 2 bases at J, with 19 bases in the middle. The CDR3 covers 17 residues. The germline V gene has CDR1 SGHVS and CDR2 FQNEAQ. The CDR3 nucleotides read TGTGCCAGCAGCCAAGCGGGGGGACAGGGAACCTACAATGAGCAGTTCTTC. Encoded protein: CASSQAGGQGTYNEQFF. Together with reference TRBV7-8 and TRBJ2-1, the CDR3 gives the full variable domain: GAGVSQSPRYKVAKRGQDVALRCDPISGHVSLFWYQQALGQGPEFLTYFQNEAQLDKSGLPSDRFFAERPEGSVSTLKIQRTQQEDSAVYLCASSQAGGQGTYNEQFFGPGTRLTVL.

In regard to this clonotype: Being one base from a much bigger clone, this may be a read error. The conserved closing phenylalanine or tryptophan is absent in this CDR3, likely reflecting a read error. The chain links TRBV7-2 to TRBJ1-2; D is uncertain. Trimming removed 1 base from V and 1 base from J, with 10 bases in between. There are 15 residues in the CDR3. In germline, CDR1 is SGHTA, CDR2 FQGNSA. The CDR3 DNA reads as TGTGCCAGCAGCTTAGAATCCGGCTATAACTATGGCTACACCTTA. Amino acid sequence: CASSLESGYNYGYTL.

This sequence joins TRBV9 and TRBJ1-4; TRBD1 matches at 10 bases. The V and J ends lost 3 bases and 8 bases, in that order; junction bases with no gene match: 4. Germline CDR1 is SGDLS and CDR2 is YYNGEE. The CDR3 runs 14 residues. CDR3: CASSGDRGREKLFF. CDR3 DNA sequence: TGTGCCAGCAGCGGGGACAGGGGACGAGAAAAACTGTTTTTT.

This clonotype was detected a few times. The chain recombines TRBV6-2 or TRBV6-3 with TRBJ1-1; TRBD1 matches 7 bases. Germline V lookup: CDR1 MNHEY, CDR2 SVGEGT. With 2 bases clipped from V and 5 bases from J, the junction kept 11 bases outside the gene matches. The CDR3 is 16 amino acids. This CDR3 reads CASSYPATGRGTEAFF. Written as DNA, the CDR3 is TGTGCCAGCAGTTACCCGGCGACAGGGAGGGGGACTGAAGCTTTCTTT.

Turning to this clonotype: At one end the junction does not follow the germline gene, possibly because of a read error. This chain links TRBV7-8 with TRBJ1-5; no clear D gene. CDR1 and CDR2 (germline): SGHVS, FQNEAQ. This CDR3 contains 14 residues. CDR3 amino acids: CASSLDGSNRPQHF. In DNA form, the CDR3 reads TGTGCCAGCAGCTTAGATGGAAGCAATCGGCCCCAGCATTTT.

In regard to this clonotype: A much larger clone lies one base from this, so it may be a read error. This sequence joins TRBV7-2 and TRBJ2-6; the D gene is possibly TRBD2 (5 bases). The CDR3 spans 15 residues. CDR1 SGHTA and CDR2 FQGNSA come from the germline V gene. The V end lost 8 bases, the J end lost 2 bases, and 13 bases lay between the germline ends. This chain's CDR3 is CASGQWGAGANVLTF. Written as DNA, the CDR3 is TGTGCCAGCGGCCAATGGGGAGCTGGGGCCAACGTCCTGACTTTC.

This clonotype was counted a few times. The J gene is TRBJ2-3, the V gene TRBV12-3 or TRBV12-4; perhaps TRBD2 as D (5 bases). The CDR3 has 14 residues. Trimming took off 3 bases at V and 4 bases at J, with 11 bases between the two ends. CDR3 nucleotide sequence: TGTGCCAGCAGTTTGTGGACTCATGCAGATACGCAGTATTTT. This sequence encodes CASSLWTHADTQYF.

The rearrangement uses TRBV9 and TRBJ2-3; the match to TRBD2 covers 8 bases. Looked up from germline, CDR1 is SGDLS and CDR2 is YYNGEE. Unmatched junction bases numbered 20, after V lost 3 bases and J lost 8 bases. CDR3 length: 18 amino acids. CDR3 sequence reads: CASSGSGGAGALRGTQYF. DNA for the CDR3: TGTGCCAGCAGCGGCTCCGGGGGAGCGGGGGCCCTTAGGGGTACGCAGTATTTT.

This clonotype was found once. For the CDR3, the DNA is TGTGCCAGCAGCTTTCTAACCGGGGAGCAGTACTTC. Its protein is CASSFLTGEQYF. The chain combines TRBV7-8 with TRBJ2-7; D is unclear. With 3 bases removed from V and 7 bases from J, the gap between germline ends came to 10 bases. CDR1 is SGHVS, CDR2 FQNEAQ, per germline. CDR3 size: 12 residues. Full variable domain (remainder filled in from reference TRBV7-8 and TRBJ2-7): GAGVSQSPRYKVAKRGQDVALRCDPISGHVSLFWYQQALGQGPEFLTYFQNEAQLDKSGLPSDRFFAERPEGSVSTLKIQRTQQEDSAVYLCASSFLTGEQYFGPGTRLTVT.